This TCR beta chain was found in a study of blood T cells in healthy people across ages. Study-level results: The diversity estimates, figures obtained from one million T cells, were considered underestimates. Versus aged donors, long-lived donors had higher diversity and more naive CD4+ cells.

This clonotype was found many times. The antigen is unknown. A second PCR of roughly 7 to 11 cycles used a sample-barcoded 5' primer and a J-beta primer mix. TCRdb redid the calling of the 5' RACE reads with MiXCR, one entry per CDR3 protein. Of approximately 700,000 distinct CDR3 sequences in the sample, roughly 32% were seen once. With 3 bases clipped from V and 5 bases from J, the junction kept 13 bases outside the gene matches. The CDR3 has 17 residues. CDR1 and CDR2 from the germline V gene are SGHTA and FQGNSA. This receptor was taken from a woman at least 80 years old in good health. Material for sequencing was blood. The chain carries TRBV7-2 and TRBJ2-5, with 9 bases lining up with TRBD1. The CDR3 DNA sequence: TGTGCCAGCAGCTTTAGAAGGATACAGGGGGCTCAGGAGACCCAGTACTTC. Protein sequence: CASSFRRIQGAQETQYF.